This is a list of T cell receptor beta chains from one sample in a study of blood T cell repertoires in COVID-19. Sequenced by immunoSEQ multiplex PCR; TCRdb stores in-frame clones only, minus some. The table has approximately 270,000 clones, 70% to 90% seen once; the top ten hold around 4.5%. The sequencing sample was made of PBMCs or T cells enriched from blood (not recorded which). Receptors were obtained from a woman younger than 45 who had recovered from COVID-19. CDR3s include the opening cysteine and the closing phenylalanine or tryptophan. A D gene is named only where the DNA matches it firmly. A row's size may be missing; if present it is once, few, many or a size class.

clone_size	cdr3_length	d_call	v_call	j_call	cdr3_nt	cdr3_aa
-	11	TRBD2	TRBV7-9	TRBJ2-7	TGTGCCAGCGGGGGGGCCTACGAGCAGTACTTC	CASGGAYEQYF
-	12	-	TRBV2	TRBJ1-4	TGTGCCAGCAGTGAAGCGCAGAACAGGCAGAGTTTT	CASSEAQNRQSF
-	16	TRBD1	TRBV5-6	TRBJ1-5	TGTGCCAGCAGCTTGTTGGGACAGGGGGCTAATCAGCCCCAGCATTTT	CASSLLGQGANQPQHF
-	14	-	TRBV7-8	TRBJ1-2	TGTGCCAGCAGCTTAGGGAGGACTAACTATGGCTACACCTTC	CASSLGRTNYGYTF
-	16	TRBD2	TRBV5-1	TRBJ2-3	TGCGCCAGCAGCTTGGTCGCTAGCGGGGGCTCAGATACGCAGTATTTT	CASSLVASGGSDTQYF
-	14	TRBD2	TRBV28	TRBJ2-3	TGTGCCAGCAGTTCAGCGGGAGGGGGAGATACGCAGTATTTT	CASSSAGGGDTQYF
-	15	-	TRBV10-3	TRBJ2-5	TGTGCCATCGGATCGGGACTTAGGGTGGGGGAGACCCAGTACTTC	CAIGSGLRVGETQYF
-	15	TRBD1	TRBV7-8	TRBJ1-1	TGTGCCAGCAGCTTAGGGAGACAGGGGGCGGCTGAAGCTTTCTTT	CASSLGRQGAAEAFF
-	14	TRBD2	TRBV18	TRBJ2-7	TGTGCCAGCTCACCAGGAGCGGGAGCCTACGAGCAGTACTTC	CASSPGAGAYEQYF
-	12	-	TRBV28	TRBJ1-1	TGTGCCAGCAGTTTAGGGAGAACCTACGCTTTCTTT	CASSLGRTYAFF
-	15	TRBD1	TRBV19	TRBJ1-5	TGTGCCAGTAGTGGCGGACAGGTTAGCAATCAGCCCCAGCATTTT	CASSGGQVSNQPQHF
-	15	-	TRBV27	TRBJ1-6	TGTGCCAGCAGTTTATCGGAGGGGCGTAATTCACCCCTCCACTTT	CASSLSEGRNSPLHF
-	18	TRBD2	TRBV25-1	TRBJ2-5	TGTGCCAGCGAGGGGGGCATCGGGACTAGCGGGAGATGGGAGACCCAGTACTTC	CASEGGIGTSGRWETQYF
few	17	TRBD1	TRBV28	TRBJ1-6	TGTGCCAGCAGATGGGAGACAGGGGTGTCCTATAATTCACCCCTCCACTTT	CASRWETGVSYNSPLHF
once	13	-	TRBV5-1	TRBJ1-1	TGCGCCAGCAGGTATACGGGTGGTACTGAAGCTTTCTTT	CASRYTGGTEAFF
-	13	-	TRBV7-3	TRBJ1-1	TGTGCCAGCAGCTTCACTTCAGGGGCATTAGCTTTCTTT	CASSFTSGALAFF
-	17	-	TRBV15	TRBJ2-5	TGTGCCACCAGCAGAATCGGGGGTATAGCCGTTAAAGAGACCCAGTACTTC	CATSRIGGIAVKETQYF
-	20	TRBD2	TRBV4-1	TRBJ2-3	TGCGCCAGCAGTATAGATTCCGGGACTAGCAAATCCGCCGTCACAGATACGCAGTATTTT	CASSIDSGTSKSAVTDTQYF
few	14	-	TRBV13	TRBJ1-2	TGTGCCAGCAGCTTAATACGTGAGCACTATGGCTACACCTTC	CASSLIREHYGYTF
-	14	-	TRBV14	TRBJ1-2	TGTGCCAGCAGCAAGATGACAGTTGAGGCTCGCTACACCTTC	CASSKMTVEARYTF
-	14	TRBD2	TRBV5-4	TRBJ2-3	TGTGCCAGCAGCTTTGGACTAGCCACAGATACGCAGTATTTT	CASSFGLATDTQYF
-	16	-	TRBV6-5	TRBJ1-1	TGTGCCAGCAGTTACTCCGCCCGACTAGCAGGGACTGAAGCTTTCTTT	CASSYSARLAGTEAFF
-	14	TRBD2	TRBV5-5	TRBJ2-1	TGTGCCAGCAGCTTTCCCGGGACTAGACATGAGCAGTTCTTC	CASSFPGTRHEQFF
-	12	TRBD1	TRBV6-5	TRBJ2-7	TGTGCCAGCAGACAGGGGTCCTACGAGCAGTACTTC	CASRQGSYEQYF
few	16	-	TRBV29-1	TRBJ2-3	TGCAGCGTTGATGCCTACCCCTCTAGCGGCACAGATACGCAGTATTTT	CSVDAYPSSGTDTQYF
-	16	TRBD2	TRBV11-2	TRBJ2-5	TGTGCCAGCAGCTTAGTGGGGACTAGAGCGACAGAGACCCAGTACTTC	CASSLVGTRATETQYF
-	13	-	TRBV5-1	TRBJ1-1	TGCGCCAGCAGTCCCCTTATGAACACTGAAGCTTTCTTT	CASSPLMNTEAFF
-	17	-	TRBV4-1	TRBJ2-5	TGCGCCAGCAGCCAAGATCTGGGGACATCAGTCCAAGAGACCCAGTACTTC	CASSQDLGTSVQETQYF
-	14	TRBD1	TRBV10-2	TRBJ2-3	TGCGCCAGCATACAGGGGGGTAGCACAGATACGCAGTATTTT	CASIQGGSTDTQYF
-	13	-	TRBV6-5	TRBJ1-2	TGTGCCAGCAGGGGGGCAGGGACCTATGGCTACACCTTC	CASRGAGTYGYTF
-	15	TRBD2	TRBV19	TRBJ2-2	TGTGCCAGTAGTATAGGCGGGGGAATCACCGGGGAGCTGTTTTTT	CASSIGGGITGELFF
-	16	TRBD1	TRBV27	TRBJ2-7	TGTGCCAGCAGCCGACGCCCGGACAGGGTGGACTCCGAGCAGTACTTC	CASSRRPDRVDSEQYF
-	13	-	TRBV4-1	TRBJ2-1	TGCGCCAGCAGCTTCCTCTGGCCCACGGAGCAGTTCTTC	CASSFLWPTEQFF
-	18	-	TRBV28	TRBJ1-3	TGTGCCAGCGGGGGGACGTTTGTGGGGCTCTACTCTGGAAACACCATATATTTT	CASGGTFVGLYSGNTIYF
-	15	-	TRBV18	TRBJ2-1	TGTGCCAGCTCACCCATGGCTAGCGAATACAATGAGCAGTTCTTC	CASSPMASEYNEQFF
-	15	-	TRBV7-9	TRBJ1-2	TGTGCCAGCAGCCCCCCAGGGTGGGGGGAAAATGGCTACACCTTC	CASSPPGWGENGYTF
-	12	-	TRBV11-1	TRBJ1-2	TGTGCCAGCAGCTTAGGGGCAGGCGGCTACACCTTC	CASSLGAGGYTF
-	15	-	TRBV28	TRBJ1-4	TGTGCCAGCAGTTTGGGGGGTCGAACTAATGAAAAACTGTTTTTT	CASSLGGRTNEKLFF
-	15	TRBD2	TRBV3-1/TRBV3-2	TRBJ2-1	TGTGCCAGCAGCCAAAGCGGGAGGGCCCCAAATGAGCAGTTCTTC	CASSQSGRAPNEQFF
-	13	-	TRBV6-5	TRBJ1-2	TGTGCCAGCAGCAGGGGTCAATCAGATGGCTACACCTTC	CASSRGQSDGYTF
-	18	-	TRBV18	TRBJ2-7	TGTGCCAGCTCACAAGAACAGCCCGGCAGTCTGGCGATGTACGAGCAGTACTTC	CASSQEQPGSLAMYEQYF
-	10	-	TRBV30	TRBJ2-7	TGTGCCTGCTACTTCTACGAGCAGTACTTC	CACYFYEQYF
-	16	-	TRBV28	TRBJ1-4	TGTGCCAGCAGTTTCCCTGGACAGTCAATCGATGAAAAACTGTTTTTT	CASSFPGQSIDEKLFF
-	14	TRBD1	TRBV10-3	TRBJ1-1	TGTGCCATCAGTGAGATTCGGGACAGGACTGAAGCTTTCTTT	CAISEIRDRTEAFF
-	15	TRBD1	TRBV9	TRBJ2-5	TGTGCCAGCAGTCGCTACAGGGGCGAGGGAGAGACCCAGTACTTC	CASSRYRGEGETQYF
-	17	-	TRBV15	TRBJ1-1	TGTGCCACCAGCAGAGATGGTATGAAAATCTACGGGGTTGAAGCTTTCTTT	CATSRDGMKIYGVEAFF
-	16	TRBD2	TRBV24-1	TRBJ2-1	TGTGCCACCAGTGGGGCTAGCGGGAGGGCACACAATGAGCAGTTCTTC	CATSGASGRAHNEQFF